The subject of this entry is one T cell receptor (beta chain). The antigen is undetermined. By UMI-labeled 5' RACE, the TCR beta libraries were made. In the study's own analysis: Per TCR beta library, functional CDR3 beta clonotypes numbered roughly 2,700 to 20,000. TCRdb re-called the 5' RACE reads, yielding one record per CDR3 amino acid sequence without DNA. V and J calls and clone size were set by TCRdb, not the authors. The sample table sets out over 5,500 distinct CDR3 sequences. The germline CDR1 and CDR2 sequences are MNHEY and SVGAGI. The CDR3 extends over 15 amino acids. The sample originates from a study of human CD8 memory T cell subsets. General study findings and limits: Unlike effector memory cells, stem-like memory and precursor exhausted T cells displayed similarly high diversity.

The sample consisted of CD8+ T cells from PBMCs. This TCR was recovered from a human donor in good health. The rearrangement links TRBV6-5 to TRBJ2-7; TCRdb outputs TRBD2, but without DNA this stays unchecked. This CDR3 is CASSYSLGGVYEQYF.